Listed here are 23 T cell receptor beta chains from one sample, sequenced in a study of identical twins. TCRdb reanalysed the 5' RACE reads using MiXCR and keeps one entry per CDR3 protein. Among 1.5 million to 2 million distinct CDR3 sequences listed, less than 35% were seen once. Sequences were obtained from cord blood. These receptors were obtained from a newborn girl in good health.

Only a few counts were recorded for this clonotype. The J gene is TRBJ2-1, the V gene TRBV6-2 or TRBV6-3; 11 positions match TRBD2. The CDR3 is 15 residues long. Trimming at V came to 9 bases and at J to 8 bases, leaving 12 bases not matched to a gene. The germline V gene has CDR1 MNHEY and CDR2 SVGEGT. The CDR3 nucleotides read TGTGCCAGACCGACTAGCGGGGCGCAAAAAGATGAGCAGTTCTTC. Protein sequence: CARPTSGAQKDEQFF.

In this sample, this clonotype turned up a few times. DNA of the CDR3: TGTGCCAGCAGTTTTCACCAGCCCGAGGAAAAACTGTTTTTT. This translates into CASSFHQPEEKLFF. This rearrangement joins TRBV28 to TRBJ1-4; D is ambiguous. Germline V gene sequence: CDR1 MDHEN, CDR2 SYDVKM. The CDR3 spans 14 residues. V was shortened by 3 bases and J by 8 bases, with 13 bases between the two germline ends.

This chain links TRBV4-2 with TRBJ2-3; no definite D call. The CDR3 totals 17 residues. Germline V lookup: CDR1 LGHNA, CDR2 YNFKEQ. V was clipped by 3 bases and J by 0 bases, with 16 bases between them. The CDR3 DNA is TGTGCCAGCAGCCACCCCGGGCTAGGGCGTAGCACAGATACGCAGTATTTT. Translation: CASSHPGLGRSTDTQYF.

The rearrangement uses TRBV7-2 and TRBJ2-5; a possible D gene is TRBD1 (5 bases). The V gene's germline CDR1 is SGHTA and CDR2 FQGNSA. V lost 3 bases and J 2 bases, leaving 13 bases between the germline ends. The CDR3 totals 15 residues. The CDR3 coding sequence is TGTGCCAGCAGCTTGATAGACAGTCTACAAGAGACCCAGTACTTC. Amino acid sequence: CASSLIDSLQETQYF. The full variable domain, completed using reference TRBV7-2 and TRBJ2-5, is GAGVSQSPSNKVTEKGKDVELRCDPISGHTALYWYRQSLGQGLEFLIYFQGNSAPDKSGLPSDRFSAERTGGSVSTLTIQRTQQEDSAVYLCASSLIDSLQETQYFGPGTRLLVL.

The chain uses TRBV10-3 and TRBJ2-3; 7 bases align to TRBD2. With 4 bases clipped from V and 8 bases from J, the junction kept 6 bases outside the gene matches. CDR1 is ENHRY and CDR2 is SYGVKD in the germline V gene. The CDR3 runs 13 residues. Written as DNA, the CDR3 is TGTGCCATCAGTGTTGGGAGGGGCGGTACGCAGTATTTT. Translated, it gives CAISVGRGGTQYF.

This clonotype was picked up a small number of times. CDR3 bases: TGTGCCAGCAGTCCCAGCAGGGAAGCCTACGAGCAGTACTTC. It specifies CASSPSREAYEQYF. The gene calls are TRBV6-6 and TRBJ2-7, with D possibly TRBD1 on 5 matching bases. CDR1 MNHNY and CDR2 SVGAGI come from the germline V gene (reference sequence). The CDR3 consists of 14 residues. V was shortened by 5 bases and J by 2 bases, with 13 bases between the two germline ends.

This chain links TRBV20-1 with TRBJ2-1, with 8 nucleotides matching TRBD2. Trimming cost V 0 bases and J 0 bases; bases outside gene matches: 7. The CDR3 loop spans 17 amino acids. Germline values: CDR1 DFQATT, CDR2 SNEGSKA (reference sequence). CDR3 in DNA: TGCAGTGCTAGAGATCGAAGCGGGAGAGACTCCTACAATGAGCAGTTCTTC. Its translation is CSARDRSGRDSYNEQFF.

The rearrangement joins TRBV6-5 to TRBJ1-1; 7 nucleotides line up with TRBD1. The CDR3 length is 16 residues. Germline-derived CDR1 and CDR2 are MNHEY and SVGAGI. With V trimmed by 0 bases and J by 4 bases, 8 bases remained unmatched. CDR3 in amino acids: CASSYSSRGGGTEAFF. Written as DNA, the CDR3 is TGTGCCAGCAGTTACTCCTCCAGGGGGGGGGGCACTGAAGCTTTCTTT.

The rearrangement joins TRBV7-2 to TRBJ2-1, with D possibly being TRBD2 (6 bases). Germline V gene sequence: CDR1 SGHTA, CDR2 FQGNSA. The CDR3 has 13 residues. Trimming left V 5 bases short and J 5 bases short, with 10 bases between. The CDR3 loop reads CASSPRTNNEQFF. The CDR3 DNA reads TGTGCCAGCAGCCCGCGGACTAACAATGAGCAGTTCTTC.

The rearrangement uses TRBV7-9 and TRBJ1-6; D is possibly TRBD1 (5 bases). Germline CDR1 is SEHNR and CDR2 is FQNEAQ (reference sequence). Between the trimmed V and J ends, which lost 7 bases and 5 bases, there was a span of 12 bases. CDR3 length: 14 residues. In DNA, the CDR3 is TGTGCCAGCAAAGTGGAGACAGATAATTCACCCCTCCACTTT. Amino acid sequence: CASKVETDNSPLHF.

This clonotype was seen a few times. V and J are TRBV28 and TRBJ2-4; no clear D gene. V was cut by 3 bases and J by 0 bases, with 12 bases left in between. This CDR3 has 16 amino acids. The germline gives CDR1 MDHEN, CDR2 SYDVKM. This chain's CDR3 is CASSFYPDLAKNIQYF. CDR3 nucleotides: TGTGCCAGCAGTTTTTATCCGGACCTAGCCAAAAACATTCAGTACTTC.

The V call is TRBV12-3 or TRBV12-4, the J call TRBJ2-7; no definite D call. The DNA end is a closer match to TRBJ2-5, so the J assignment may be wrong. The CDR3 is made up of 12 amino acids. This CDR3 reads CASRFRSQTQYF. The CDR3 bases are TGTGCCAGCAGGTTCAGGAGCCAGACCCAGTACTTC.

The rearrangement uses TRBV25-1 and TRBJ2-3, with D unresolved. The germline gives CDR1 MGHDK, CDR2 SYGVNS. The CDR3 loop spans 13 amino acids. V was pared by 2 bases and J by 1 base, with 4 bases between. The CDR3 DNA reads as TGTGCCAGCAGTGAACTAGGCACAGATACGCAGTATTTT. It translates to CASSELGTDTQYF.

V and J are TRBV2 and TRBJ2-4, with 7 bases that match TRBD1. V was clipped by 2 bases and J by 15 bases; unmatched bases: 4. Germline V gene data show CDR1 as SNHLY and CDR2 as FYNNEI. The length of the CDR3 is 11 residues. The CDR3 nucleotides are TGTGCCAGCAGTGAAACAGGGGATCCGTACTTC. The encoded protein is CASSETGDPYF.

The gene calls are TRBV29-1 and TRBJ2-3, with TRBD2 matching over 9 bases. Per the germline V gene, CDR1 is SQVTM and CDR2 is ANQGSEA. Unmatched junction bases numbered 6, after V lost 4 bases and J lost 4 bases. The CDR3 is made up of 14 amino acids. CDR3 residues: CSVVVAGASDTQYF. The CDR3 nucleotides read TGCAGCGTTGTGGTAGCGGGAGCCTCAGATACGCAGTATTTT.

The V gene is TRBV20-1, the J gene TRBJ1-5; possible D gene TRBD1, 5 bases. V was shortened by 1 base and J by 6 bases, with 7 bases between the two germline ends. This CDR3 is 12 amino acids long. Per germline, CDR1 DFQATT and CDR2 SNEGSKA (reference sequence). The CDR3 nucleotides are TGCAGTGCTAGAGGGACAAGTCAGCCCCAGCATTTT. Translation gives CSARGTSQPQHF.

Note on this clonotype: Germline is not matched at one junction end, which may reflect a read error. V and J are TRBV2 and TRBJ2-6; 8 nucleotides line up with TRBD2. Germline V CDR1 and CDR2: SNHLY, FYNNEI. This CDR3 is built from 18 residues. Here the CDR3 reads CAGSDLAGGATGANVLTF. The CDR3 region has the DNA TGTGCCGGCAGTGACCTTGCCGGGGGGGCCACTGGGGCCAACGTCCTGACTTTC.

This clonotype appeared many times. The chain is built from TRBV7-2 and TRBJ2-3; a weak D match, TRBD2 (5 bases). Germline V CDR1 and CDR2: SGHTA, FQGNSA. This CDR3 is built from 12 residues. The V and J ends lost 5 bases and 8 bases respectively, with 11 bases between them. The CDR3 DNA sequence: TGTGCCAGCAGCGCAACTAGTGGTACGCAGTATTTT. The encoded protein is CASSATSGTQYF.

This rearrangement joins TRBV7-9 to TRBJ2-5; D gene uncertain. The CDR3 consists of 13 residues. Trimming took off 2 bases at V and 6 bases at J, with 10 bases between the two ends. Germline-derived CDR1 and CDR2 are SEHNR and FQNEAQ (reference sequence). CDR3 sequence reads: CASSLRFLQTQYF. DNA of the CDR3: TGTGCCAGCAGCTTACGTTTCCTGCAGACCCAGTACTTC.

This chain uses TRBV29-1 with TRBJ1-1, with 7 positions matching TRBD1. Germline V gene sequence: CDR1 SQVTM, CDR2 ANQGSEA. Trimming removed 0 bases from V and 4 bases from J; junction bases left unmatched: 2. This CDR3 comprises 13 residues. The CDR3 coding sequence is TGCAGCGTTGAAGATCACAGGGGCACTGAAGCTTTCTTT. Its protein is CSVEDHRGTEAFF.

This clonotype has a handful of counts. V and J are TRBV20-1 and TRBJ2-3; D possibly matches TRBD1 or TRBD2 (5 bases each). Germline V gene data show CDR1 as DFQATT and CDR2 as SNEGSKA (reference sequence). Trimming shortened V by 2 bases and J by 4 bases, and 22 bases separated the two germline ends. The CDR3 consists of 17 residues. CDR3: CSARRAGGYPPADTQYF. In DNA, the CDR3 is TGCAGTGCTAGACGAGCTGGGGGTTACCCGCCTGCAGATACGCAGTATTTT.

This clonotype was picked up a small number of times. This chain links TRBV20-1 with TRBJ1-5, with D possibly being TRBD1 (6 bases). This CDR3 has 15 residues. V lost 4 bases and J 2 bases, leaving 15 bases between the germline ends. Germline CDR1 and CDR2: DFQATT and SNEGSKA (reference sequence). Here the CDR3 reads CSATTQGAGNQPQHF. The CDR3 nucleotides read TGCAGTGCTACCACACAGGGAGCGGGCAATCAGCCCCAGCATTTT.

The rearrangement links TRBV6-5 to TRBJ2-5; TRBD2 matches at 11 bases. In germline, CDR1 is MNHEY, CDR2 SVGAGI. The CDR3 has 14 residues. V was pared by 5 bases and J by 5 bases, with 4 bases of the junction left unmatched. The CDR3 coding sequence is TGTGCCAGCAGTGGACTAGCGGGTTACGAGACCCAGTACTTC. It is translated as CASSGLAGYETQYF.